The clone carrying this TCR beta chain was picked up many times. Its antigen remains unidentified. The CDR3 has 13 amino acids. Unmatched junction bases numbered 2, after V lost 6 bases and J lost 1 base. Germline CDR1 and CDR2: MDHEN and SYDVKM. This entry belongs to a study of T cell repertoires in cytomegalovirus infection. Overall study context: Public signatures in TCR beta pointed to CMV infection and matching HLA type. General study findings and limits: HLA-C-restricted CMV clonotypes gave the most frequent clonotype in two of eight donors.

MiXCR was run by TCRdb on the reads, yielding one entry per CDR3 protein. The sample contains more than 75,000 distinct CDR3 sequences, more than 3% of which appear only once. The TCR originated in a human donor in good health (CMV status not recorded). Some clones in this sample may be carry-over from other donors' samples. The chain joins TRBV28 to TRBJ1-1; 7 bases map to TRBD1. Sequences were obtained from PBMCs. CDR3 sequence: CASRDRRNTEAFF. Here the CDR3 DNA reads TGTGCCAGCAGGGACAGGAGGAACACTGAAGCTTTCTTT.